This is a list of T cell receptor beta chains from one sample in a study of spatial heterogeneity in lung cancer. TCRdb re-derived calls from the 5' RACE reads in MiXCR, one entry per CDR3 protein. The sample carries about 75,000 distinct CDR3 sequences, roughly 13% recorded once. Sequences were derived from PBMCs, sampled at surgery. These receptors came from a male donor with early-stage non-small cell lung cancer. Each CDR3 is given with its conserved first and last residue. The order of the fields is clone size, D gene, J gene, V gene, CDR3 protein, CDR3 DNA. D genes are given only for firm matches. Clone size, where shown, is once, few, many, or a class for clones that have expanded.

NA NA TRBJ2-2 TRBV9 CASSVTVNTGELFF TGTGCCAGCAGCGTTACAGTGAACACCGGGGAGCTGTTTTTT
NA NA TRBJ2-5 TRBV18 CASSPPTGETQYF TGTGCCAGCTCACCACCAACAGGAGAGACCCAGTACTTC
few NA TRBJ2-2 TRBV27 CASSLYANTGELFF TGTGCCAGCAGCTTATACGCGAACACCGGGGAGCTGTTTTTT
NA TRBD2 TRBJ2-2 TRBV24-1 CATSDPWTSAGGELFF TGTGCCACCAGTGATCCGTGGACTAGCGCTGGAGGGGAGCTGTTTTTT
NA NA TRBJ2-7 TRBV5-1 CASSLVLSGSSYEQYF TGCGCCAGCAGCCTCGTCCTTTCAGGGAGCTCCTACGAGCAGTACTTC
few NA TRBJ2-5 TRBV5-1 CASSLDQETQYF TGCGCCAGCAGCTTGGACCAAGAGACCCAGTACTTC
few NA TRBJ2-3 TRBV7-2 CASSPGYQEGDTQYF TGTGCCAGCAGCCCCGGCTACCAAGAGGGAGATACGCAGTATTTT
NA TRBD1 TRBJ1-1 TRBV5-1 CASSSLTGGNTEAFF TGCGCCAGCAGCTCCTTGACAGGGGGGAACACTGAAGCTTTCTTT
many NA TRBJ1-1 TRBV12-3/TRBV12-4 CASSGVGESNTEAFF TGTGCCAGCAGCGGTGTGGGGGAATCGAACACTGAAGCTTTCTTT
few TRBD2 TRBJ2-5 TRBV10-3 CAISESGRAETQYF TGTGCCATCAGTGAGAGCGGGAGGGCAGAGACCCAGTACTTC
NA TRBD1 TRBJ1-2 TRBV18 CASSPPTGWGGYTF TGTGCCAGCTCACCTCCGACAGGGTGGGGTGGCTACACCTTC
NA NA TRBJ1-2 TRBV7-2 CASSLGGMGVGYGYTF TGTGCCAGCAGCTTAGGGGGAATGGGAGTTGGCTATGGCTACACCTTC
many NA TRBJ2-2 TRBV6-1 CASTTYPNTGELFF TGTGCCAGCACGACCTACCCGAACACCGGGGAGCTGTTTTTT
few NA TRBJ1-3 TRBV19 CASSIGAWASGNTIYF TGTGCCAGTAGTATCGGCGCCTGGGCATCTGGAAACACCATATATTTT
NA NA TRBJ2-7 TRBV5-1 CASSLLPGGYEQYF TGCGCCAGCAGCCTACTCCCAGGAGGCTACGAGCAGTACTTC
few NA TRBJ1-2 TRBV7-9 CASSLESRQDNYGYTF TGTGCCAGCAGCTTAGAGAGTAGGCAGGATAACTATGGCTACACCTTC
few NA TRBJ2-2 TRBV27 CASSYTSSTSNTGELFF TGTGCCAGCTCTTACACTAGCAGCACCTCAAACACCGGGGAGCTGTTTTTT
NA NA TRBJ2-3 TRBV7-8 CASSLQVHTQNF TGTGCCAGCAGCCTTCAGGTCCATACGCAGAATTTT
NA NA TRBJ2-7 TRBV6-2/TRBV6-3 CASSYSIGGYEQYF TGTGCCAGCAGTTACTCTATTGGCGGCTACGAGCAGTACTTC
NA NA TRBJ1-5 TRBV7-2 CASSLGWGSGQPQHF TGTGCCAGCAGCTTAGGTTGGGGGTCGGGTCAGCCCCAGCATTTT
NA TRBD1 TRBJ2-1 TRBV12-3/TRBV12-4 CASSPKTGGNHEQFF TGTGCCAGCAGCCCCAAGACAGGGGGTAATCATGAGCAGTTCTTC
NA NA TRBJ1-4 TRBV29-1 CSVGVWATNEKLFF TGCAGCGTTGGAGTTTGGGCAACTAATGAAAAACTGTTTTTT
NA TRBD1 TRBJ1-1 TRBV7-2 CASSLDRMNTEAFF TGTGCCAGCAGCTTGGACAGGATGAACACTGAAGCTTTCTTT
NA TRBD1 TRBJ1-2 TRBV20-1 CSARDPGQGAYGYTF TGCAGTGCTAGAGATCCGGGACAGGGAGCCTATGGCTACACCTTC
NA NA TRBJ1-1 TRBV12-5 CASGPRPDLEAFF TGTGCTAGTGGTCCCCGACCCGATCTTGAAGCTTTCTTT
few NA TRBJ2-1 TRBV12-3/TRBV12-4 CASRIVNEQFF TGTGCCAGCAGGATAGTAAATGAGCAGTTCTTC
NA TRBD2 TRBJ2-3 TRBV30 CAWSVYPGRGDTQYF TGTGCCTGGAGTGTATACCCCGGGAGGGGAGATACGCAGTATTTT
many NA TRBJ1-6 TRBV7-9 CASSLDNSPLHF TGTGCCAGCAGCTTAGATAATTCACCCCTCCACTTT
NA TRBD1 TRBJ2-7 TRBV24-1 CAAGQGYEQYF TGTGCCGCCGGACAGGGCTACGAGCAGTACTTC
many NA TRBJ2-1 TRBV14 CASSQVDEQFF TGTGCCAGCAGCCAAGTCGATGAGCAGTTCTTC
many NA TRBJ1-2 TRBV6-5 CASSYSNGDYRYTF TGTGCCAGCAGTTACTCGAACGGAGACTATCGCTACACCTTC
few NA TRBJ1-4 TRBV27 CASSIWGREKLFF TGTGCCAGCAGTATTTGGGGGAGGGAAAAACTGTTTTTT
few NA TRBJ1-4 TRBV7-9 CASSLGGLEKLFF TGTGCCAGCAGCTTAGGAGGGCTTGAAAAACTGTTTTTT